This T cell receptor beta chain was sequenced in a study of blood T cell repertoires in COVID-19. Original processing notes: Reference gene primer amplification yielded estimated nucleated cell counts. The data were produced by immunoSEQ multiplex PCR, yet TCRdb's version contains in-frame clones alone and is incomplete. That table furnishes V, J and clone size, whereas the DNA furnished D and trimming. The sample carries about 120,000 clones, about 85% recorded once. V shed 8 bases, J shed 6 bases, and the junction held 1 base outside the gene matches. This CDR3 has 13 residues. Germline V CDR1 and CDR2: PRHDT, FYEKMQ (reference sequence).

The sequencing input was peripheral blood. V and J are TRBV13 and TRBJ2-4; 13 bases align to TRBD2. This TCR came from an elderly man with acute or convalescent COVID-19. CDR3 sequence (DNA): TGTGCCAGCGGACTAGCGGGAGCAAACATTCAGTACTTC. This translates into CASGLAGANIQYF.